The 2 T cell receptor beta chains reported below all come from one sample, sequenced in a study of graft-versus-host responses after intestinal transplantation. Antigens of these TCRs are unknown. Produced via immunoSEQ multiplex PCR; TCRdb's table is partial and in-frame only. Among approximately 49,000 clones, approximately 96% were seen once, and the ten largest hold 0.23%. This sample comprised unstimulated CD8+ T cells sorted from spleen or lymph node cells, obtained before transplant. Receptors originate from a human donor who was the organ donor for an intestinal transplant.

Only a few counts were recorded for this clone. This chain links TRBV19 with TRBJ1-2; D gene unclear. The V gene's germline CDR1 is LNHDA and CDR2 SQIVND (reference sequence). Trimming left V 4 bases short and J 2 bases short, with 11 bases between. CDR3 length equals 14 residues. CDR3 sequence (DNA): TGTGCCAGTAGTACAGCGAACCTAAACTATGGCTACACCTTC. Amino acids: CASSTANLNYGYTF. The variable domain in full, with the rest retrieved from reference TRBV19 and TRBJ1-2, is DGGITQSPKYLFRKEGQNVTLSCEQNLNHDAMYWYRQDPGQGLRLIYYSQIVNDFQKGDIAEGYSVSREKKESFPLTVTSAQKNPTAFYLCASSTANLNYGYTFGSGTRLTVV.

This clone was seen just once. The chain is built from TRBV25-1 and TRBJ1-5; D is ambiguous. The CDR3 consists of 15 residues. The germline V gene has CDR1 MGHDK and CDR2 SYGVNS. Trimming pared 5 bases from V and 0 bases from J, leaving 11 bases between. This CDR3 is CASSPAIDSNQPQHF. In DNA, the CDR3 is TGTGCCAGCAGTCCAGCTATCGATAGCAATCAGCCCCAGCATTTT.